This T cell receptor beta chain emerged from a study of shared clonotypes between healthy human individuals. This CDR3 has 13 amino acids. V was shortened by 0 bases and J by 7 bases, with 8 bases between the two germline ends. Looked up from germline, CDR1 is SGHRS and CDR2 is YFSETQ. Method: immunoSEQ multiplex PCR; TCRdb's copy keeps in-frame clones and lacks some. In the table there are about 1,800,000 clones, 85% to 95% of which are singletons. Remarks on this clone: The antigen remains unidentified.

Terminally differentiated effector memory CD45RA+ cells were excluded by CCR7 positive selection of CD45RO-negative cells. Every donor, a Caucasian adult, lived in Nashville, Tennessee. Whole-study findings and limits: The authors expected sequencing depth to affect clonotype sharing among donors.

The sequence was collected from a man aged 18 to 30 in good health. Material: naive CD8+ T cells sorted from blood. The rearrangement links TRBV5-1 to TRBJ2-1; tentatively, D is TRBD1 or TRBD2 (5 bases each). The CDR3 sequence: CASSLVEGNEQFF. CDR3 nucleotides: TGCGCCAGCAGCTTGGTCGAGGGGAATGAGCAGTTCTTC. Filled out from reference TRBV5-1 and TRBJ2-1, the complete variable domain reads KAGVTQTPRYLIKTRGQQVTLSCSPISGHRSVSWYQQTPGQGLQFLFEYFSETQRNKGNFPGRFSGRQFSNSRSEMNVSTLELGDSALYLCASSLVEGNEQFFGPGTRLTVL.